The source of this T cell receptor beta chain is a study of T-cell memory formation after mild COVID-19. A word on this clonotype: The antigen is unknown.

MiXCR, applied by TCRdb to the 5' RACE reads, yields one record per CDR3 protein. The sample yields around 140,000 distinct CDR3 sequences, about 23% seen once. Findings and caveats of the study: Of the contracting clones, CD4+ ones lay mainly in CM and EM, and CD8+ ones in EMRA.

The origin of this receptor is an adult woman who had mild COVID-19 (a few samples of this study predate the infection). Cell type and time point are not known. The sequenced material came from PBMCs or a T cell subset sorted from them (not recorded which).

CDR3 nucleotide sequence: TGTGCCAGCAGTAGAGAAGGGGGGGGGATCCTGCCCCAGCATTTT. The encoded protein is CASSREGGGILPQHF. The rearrangement links TRBV12-3 or TRBV12-4 to TRBJ1-5; D possibly corresponds to TRBD1 (6 bases). Between the trimmed V and J ends, which lost 5 bases and 9 bases, there was a span of 20 bases. CDR3 length: 15 amino acids.